This T cell receptor (beta chain) derives from a study of coeliac disease. The CDR3 totals 19 residues. V dropped 0 bases and J dropped 3; count of bases not matched to a gene: 8. The germline gives CDR1 LGHNA, CDR2 YNFKEQ. By share, this clone counts as large. Method: immunoSEQ multiplex PCR; TCRdb's copy keeps in-frame clones and lacks some. The sample lists over a thousand clones, about 54% occurring once. The sequenced sample was intraepithelial lymphocytes from the gut. This TCR derives from a man between 65 and 85 years old without celiac disease. This chain connects TRBV4-2 to TRBJ2-3, with 14 bases lining up with TRBD2. This CDR3 is CASSQDRLAGGPATDTQYF. CDR3 coding DNA: TGTGCCAGCAGCCAAGATAGACTAGCGGGGGGGCCGGCGACAGATACGCAGTATTTT.